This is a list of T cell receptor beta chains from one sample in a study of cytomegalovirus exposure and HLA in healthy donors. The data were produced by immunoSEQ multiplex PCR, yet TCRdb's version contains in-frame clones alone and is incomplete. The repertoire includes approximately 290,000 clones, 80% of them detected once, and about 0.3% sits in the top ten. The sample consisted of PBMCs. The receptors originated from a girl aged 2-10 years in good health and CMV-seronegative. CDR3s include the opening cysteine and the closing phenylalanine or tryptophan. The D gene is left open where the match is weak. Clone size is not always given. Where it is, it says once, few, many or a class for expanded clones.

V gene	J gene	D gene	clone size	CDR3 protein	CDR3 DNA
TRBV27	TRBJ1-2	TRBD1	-	CASRLADRVPHYGYTF	TGTGCCAGCAGACTGGCGGACAGGGTCCCTCACTATGGCTACACCTTC
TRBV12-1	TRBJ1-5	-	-	CASSRRDGRFSNQPQHF	TGTGCCAGCAGCCGCCGGGACGGGAGATTTAGCAATCAGCCCCAGCATTTT
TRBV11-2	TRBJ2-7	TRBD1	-	CASSTGAGISYEQYF	TGTGCCAGCAGTACAGGGGCCGGGATTTCCTACGAGCAGTACTTC
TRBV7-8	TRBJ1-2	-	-	CASSPPGGVNYGYTF	TGTGCCAGCAGCCCGCCGGGGGGGGTAAACTATGGCTACACCTTC
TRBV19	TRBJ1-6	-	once	CASRARASSYNSPLHF	TGTGCCAGCCGTGCCAGGGCAAGCTCCTATAATTCACCCCTCCACTTT
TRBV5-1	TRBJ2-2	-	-	CASVSGTLNTGELFF	TGCGCCAGCGTATCCGGGACATTGAACACCGGGGAGCTGTTTTTT
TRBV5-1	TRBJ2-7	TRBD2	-	CASSPTSGSSYEQYF	TGCGCCAGCAGCCCAACTAGCGGGAGCTCCTACGAGCAGTACTTC
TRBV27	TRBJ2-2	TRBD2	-	CASRAGGPPGELFF	TGTGCCAGCCGAGCGGGAGGGCCCCCCGGGGAGCTGTTTTTT
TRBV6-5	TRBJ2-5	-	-	CASSYVAGVWETQYF	TGTGCCAGCAGTTACGTGGCAGGGGTGTGGGAGACCCAGTACTTC
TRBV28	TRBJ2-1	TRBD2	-	CAVCGAGGGNEQFF	TGTGCTGTCTGTGGAGCGGGGGGGGGCAATGAGCAGTTCTTC
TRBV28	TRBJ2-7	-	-	CASSSDSYEQYF	TGTGCCAGCAGTTCGGACAGCTACGAGCAGTACTTC
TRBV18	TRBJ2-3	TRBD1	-	CASSPSDRASRADTQYF	TGTGCCAGCTCACCATCGGACAGGGCGTCTAGAGCAGATACGCAGTATTTT
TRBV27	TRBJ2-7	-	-	CASSFGAALREQYF	TGTGCCAGCAGTTTTGGAGCGGCTTTACGGGAGCAGTACTTC
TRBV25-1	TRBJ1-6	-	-	CASSELNSNSPLHF	TGTGCCAGCAGTGAACTCAACAGTAATTCACCCCTCCACTTT
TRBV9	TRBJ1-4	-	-	CASSVSPTAHNEKLFF	TGTGCCAGCAGCGTTTCCCCGACAGCGCATAATGAAAAACTGTTTTTT
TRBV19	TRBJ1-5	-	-	CASSTTRTYQPQHF	TGTGCCAGTAGTACAACAAGAACCTATCAGCCCCAGCATTTT
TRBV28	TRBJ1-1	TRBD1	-	CASSMNRGTNTEAFF	TGTGCCAGCAGTATGAACAGGGGAACGAACACTGAAGCTTTCTTT
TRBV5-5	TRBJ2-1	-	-	CASSFYSLQTVNPYNEQFF	TGTGCCAGCAGCTTCTACTCCTTACAGACAGTTAACCCCTACAATGAGCAGTTCTTC
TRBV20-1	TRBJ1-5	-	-	CSALLDQPQHF	TGCAGTGCTCTATTGGATCAGCCCCAGCATTTT
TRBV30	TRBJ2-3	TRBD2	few	CAWSTGEGRADTQYF	TGTGCCTGGAGTACTGGGGAGGGTAGGGCAGATACGCAGTATTTT
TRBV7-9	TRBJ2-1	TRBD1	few	CASSWPGQGANEQFF	TGTGCCAGCAGCTGGCCGGGACAGGGGGCGAATGAGCAGTTCTTC
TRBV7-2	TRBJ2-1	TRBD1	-	CASSFRTGDGKGNNEQFF	TGTGCCAGCAGCTTCCGGACAGGGGATGGTAAAGGTAACAATGAGCAGTTCTTC
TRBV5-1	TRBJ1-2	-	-	CASSLFASQTNSYGYTF	TGCGCCAGCAGCTTGTTTGCCAGCCAAACAAACAGTTATGGCTACACCTTC
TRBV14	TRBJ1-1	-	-	CASSQEGTGNTEAFF	TGTGCCAGCAGCCAAGAGGGAACAGGGAACACTGAAGCTTTCTTT
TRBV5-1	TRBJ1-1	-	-	CASSFTGTEAFF	TGCGCCAGCAGCTTTACGGGCACTGAAGCTTTCTTT
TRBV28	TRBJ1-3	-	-	CASSLYQRADTIYF	TGTGCCAGCAGTTTGTACCAGAGGGCGGACACCATATATTTT
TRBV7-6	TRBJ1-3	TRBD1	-	CASSLAMGQPGNTIYF	TGTGCCAGCAGCTTAGCCATGGGACAGCCAGGAAACACCATATATTTT
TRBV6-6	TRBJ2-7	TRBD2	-	CASSPDRTSGSEQYF	TGTGCCAGCAGCCCCGACCGGACTAGCGGGAGCGAGCAGTACTTC
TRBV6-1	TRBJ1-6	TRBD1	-	CASDVVTGGNSPLHF	TGTGCCAGCGACGTAGTTACAGGGGGAAACTCACCCCTCCACTTT
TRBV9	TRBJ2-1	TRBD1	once	CASSTGTGELSRQFF	TGTGCCAGCAGCACAGGGACAGGGGAACTAAGTCGGCAGTTCTTC
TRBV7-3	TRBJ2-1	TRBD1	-	CASSPDRGSYNEQFF	TGTGCCAGCAGCCCCGACAGGGGGTCCTACAATGAGCAGTTCTTC